The 25 T cell receptor beta chains in this list originate from one sample, sequenced in a study of radiotherapy plus CTLA-4 blockade in lung cancer. Produced via immunoSEQ multiplex PCR; TCRdb's table is partial and in-frame only. The sample yields fewer than 45,000 clones, 75% to 90% seen once. The sample consisted of peripheral blood, taken from a patient treated with radiotherapy plus ipilimumab. The receptors were sampled from a human donor with non-small cell lung cancer who had stable disease on radiotherapy plus ipilimumab.

V usage is TRBV7-2 and J usage is TRBJ2-3; 8 bases are a match to TRBD2. Per germline, CDR1 SGHTA and CDR2 FQGNSA. After removal of 5 bases from V and 2 bases from J, the junction contained 9 bases not matched to a gene. The CDR3 contains 16 residues. CDR3 region: CASSALPAGATDTQYF. The CDR3 DNA sequence: TGTGCCAGCAGCGCCCTCCCAGCGGGAGCCACAGATACGCAGTATTTT. The full variable domain, its missing parts supplied by reference TRBV7-2 and TRBJ2-3, is GAGVSQSPSNKVTEKGKDVELRCDPISGHTALYWYRQSLGQGLEFLIYFQGNSAPDKSGLPSDRFSAERTGGSVSTLTIQRTQQEDSAVYLCASSALPAGATDTQYFGPGTRLTVL.

The chain has TRBV7-2 and TRBJ2-1; 13 bases are a match to TRBD2. The V gene's germline CDR1 is SGHTA and CDR2 FQGNSA. V shed 5 bases, J shed 8 bases, and the junction held 9 bases outside the gene matches. This CDR3 contains 16 residues. The CDR3 DNA follows: TGTGCCAGCAGCCCAGAAGGACTAGCGGGAGTCTATGAGCAGTTCTTC. It is translated as CASSPEGLAGVYEQFF.

The chain links TRBV9 to TRBJ2-3; 12 bases are shared with TRBD2. Germline V CDR1 and CDR2: SGDLS, YYNGEE. The length of the CDR3 is 19 residues. V shed 3 bases and J 1 base; nucleotides not matched to a gene: 12. The CDR3 loop is CASSGTSGRTHYRTDTQYF. CDR3 sequence (DNA): TGTGCCAGCAGCGGAACTAGCGGGAGGACACATTACCGCACAGATACGCAGTATTTT.

The chain carries TRBV15 and TRBJ2-3, with D possibly TRBD2 on 7 matching bases. The CDR3 has 16 residues. V was clipped by 5 bases and J by 4 bases, with 19 bases between them. CDR1 is LNHNV and CDR2 is YYDKDF in the germline V gene (reference sequence). CDR3 coding DNA: TGTGCCACCAGCCCGAGGGGAGGGGGGAAGGCAGATACGCAGTATTTT. Translation: CATSPRGGGKADTQYF.

The chain is built from TRBV27 and TRBJ2-1; TRBD2 matches 7 bases. V was clipped by 6 bases and J by 0 bases; unmatched bases: 8. Per germline, CDR1 MNHEY and CDR2 SMNVEV (reference sequence). This CDR3 is built from 16 residues. This CDR3 is CASRSFSGRSYNEQFF. CDR3 in DNA: TGTGCCAGCAGGAGCTTTAGCGGGCGCTCCTACAATGAGCAGTTCTTC.

The rearrangement uses TRBV11-3 and TRBJ2-2, with 9 bases fitting TRBD1. CDR1 SGHNT and CDR2 YENEEA come from the germline V gene. V was clipped by 8 bases and J by 6 bases; unmatched bases: 10. The CDR3 contains 15 residues. The CDR3 nucleotides read TGTGCCAGCGGAGCCGGGACAGGGTGGTCCGGGGAGCTGTTTTTT. Protein product: CASGAGTGWSGELFF.

As concerns this clone: The same CDR3 can be traced to other DNA sequences in this sample. The chain has TRBV28 and TRBJ1-5, with no clear D. CDR1 and CDR2 from the germline V gene are MDHEN and SYDVKM. The CDR3 has 14 residues. Trimming took off 1 base at V and 0 bases at J, with 4 bases between the two ends. Here the CDR3 DNA reads TGTGCCAGCAGTTTATCCGGTAGCAATCAGCCCCAGCATTTT. Translating gives CASSLSGSNQPQHF. The variable domain in full, with the rest retrieved from reference TRBV28 and TRBJ1-5, is DVKVTQSSRYLVKRTGEKVFLECVQDMDHENMFWYRQDPGLGLRLIYFSYDVKMKEKGDIPEGYSVSREKKERFSLILESASTNQTSMYLCASSLSGSNQPQHFGDGTRLSIL.

J is TRBJ2-7 and V is TRBV27, with D perhaps matching TRBD2 (6 bases). With 8 bases removed from V and 2 bases from J, the gap between germline ends came to 16 bases. Germline V gives CDR1 MNHEY, CDR2 SMNVEV (reference sequence). This CDR3 comprises 14 residues. The CDR3 protein is CASQAAGLPYEQYF. The CDR3 DNA sequence: TGTGCCAGCCAAGCGGCGGGACTCCCCTACGAGCAGTACTTC.

The chain couples TRBV12-5 to TRBJ2-1, with D possibly TRBD2 on 7 matching bases. Per germline, CDR1 LGHNT and CDR2 FRNRAP. The CDR3 contains 13 residues. V was pared by 8 bases and J by 5 bases, with 13 bases between. DNA of the CDR3: TGTGCTAGTAAAGGGAGGGGGAACAATGAGCAGTTCTTC. It translates to CASKGRGNNEQFF.

The chain links TRBV7-9 to TRBJ2-5; D may be TRBD2 (6 bases). Germline loops: CDR1 SEHNR, CDR2 FQNEAQ (reference sequence). Trimming cost V 1 base and J 3 bases, with 12 bases left between them. The CDR3 contains 15 residues. The CDR3 sequence: CASSLGIGGEETQYF. The CDR3, as DNA: TGTGCCAGCAGCTTAGGTATAGGAGGGGAAGAGACCCAGTACTTC.

V usage is TRBV7-2 and J usage is TRBJ2-1; TRBD2 matches 7 bases. The CDR3 has 14 amino acids. Trimming at V came to 1 base and at J to 6 bases, leaving 3 bases not matched to a gene. CDR1 is SGHTA and CDR2 is FQGNSA in the germline V gene. The CDR3 DNA is TGTGCCAGCAGCTTAGGGGCTAGCGGCAATGAGCAGTTCTTC. Amino acid sequence: CASSLGASGNEQFF.

The rearrangement links TRBV4-3 to TRBJ1-2, with unresolved D. V was cut by 6 bases and J by 8 bases, with 10 bases left in between. In germline, CDR1 is LGHNA, CDR2 YSLEER. This CDR3 comprises 11 residues. The CDR3 DNA is TGCGCCAGCAGTGGAGGGATCGGCTACACCTTC. Protein sequence: CASSGGIGYTF.

The chain has TRBV29-1 and TRBJ2-7; no firm D call. CDR1 and CDR2 (germline): SQVTM, ANQGSEA. The CDR3 covers 11 residues. Trimming removed 7 bases at V and 2 bases at J, with 9 bases between. CDR3 amino acids: CSGRSTYEQYF. CDR3 nucleotide sequence: TGCAGCGGGAGAAGCACCTACGAGCAGTACTTC.

The J gene is TRBJ2-7, the V gene TRBV5-4; D may be TRBD2 (7 bases). V lost 0 bases and J 6 bases, leaving 16 bases between the germline ends. The germline CDR1 and CDR2 sequences are SGHNT and YYREEE (reference sequence). CDR3 length: 15 residues. The CDR3 protein is CASSLETGGGSEQYF. CDR3 in DNA: TGTGCCAGCAGCTTGGAGACGGGGGGCGGTAGCGAGCAGTACTTC.

The genes are TRBV28 and TRBJ2-7, with 7 nucleotides matching TRBD1. Germline V gives CDR1 MDHEN, CDR2 SYDVKM. The CDR3 spans 20 residues. Trimming took 6 bases from V and 0 from J; bases not matched to a gene: 23. CDR3 sequence: CASSLNRWNFGTVYSYEQYF. The CDR3 DNA follows: TGTGCCAGCAGCCTAAACAGGTGGAATTTTGGGACAGTCTACTCCTACGAGCAGTACTTC.

This chain connects TRBV5-1 to TRBJ2-3; 12 positions agree with TRBD2. The V gene's germline CDR1 is SGHRS and CDR2 YFSETQ. CDR3 size: 18 residues. J was trimmed by 0 bases and V by 4 bases; bases with no gene match: 9. CDR3 sequence reads: CASSLNGLAGLSTDTQYF. CDR3 DNA: TGCGCCAGCAGCCTTAACGGACTAGCGGGATTGAGCACAGATACGCAGTATTTT.

The chain carries TRBV15 and TRBJ2-5; TRBD1 agrees at 8 bases. The germline CDR1 and CDR2 sequences are LNHNV and YYDKDF (reference sequence). The CDR3 consists of 14 residues. V trimming: 3 bases; J trimming: 4 bases; junction bases outside the gene matches: 4. This chain's CDR3 is CATSSPQGGETQYF. CDR3 bases: TGTGCCACCAGCAGTCCACAGGGGGGAGAGACCCAGTACTTC.

The chain couples TRBV9 to TRBJ1-2, with 7 bases identical to TRBD1. This CDR3 is built from 13 residues. V lost 3 bases and J lost 7; bases outside the gene matches: 6. The germline V gene has CDR1 SGDLS and CDR2 YYNGEE. The CDR3 sequence: CASSGQGRGGYTF. In DNA, the CDR3 is TGTGCCAGCAGCGGACAGGGTCGGGGTGGCTACACCTTC.

The rearrangement uses TRBV19 and TRBJ1-2; TRBD1 agrees at 8 bases. The V and J ends lost 6 bases and 8 bases, in that order; junction bases with no gene match: 8. The CDR3 runs to 13 residues. Germline V lookup: CDR1 LNHDA, CDR2 SQIVND (reference sequence). The CDR3 spells CASSHQGARGYTF. CDR3 in DNA: TGTGCCAGTAGCCACCAGGGGGCGCGGGGCTACACCTTC. Looking up the rest from reference TRBV19 and TRBJ1-2 gives the full variable domain: DGGITQSPKYLFRKEGQNVTLSCEQNLNHDAMYWYRQDPGQGLRLIYYSQIVNDFQKGDIAEGYSVSREKKESFPLTVTSAQKNPTAFYLCASSHQGARGYTFGSGTRLTVV.

This chain links TRBV27 with TRBJ1-5, with a tentative D call TRBD1 (6 bases). Trimming took off 5 bases at V and 5 bases at J, with 13 bases between the two ends. Germline V CDR1 and CDR2: MNHEY, SMNVEV (reference sequence). This CDR3 contains 14 residues. DNA for the CDR3: TGTGCCAGCAGTCCAAGGACAGCTGATCAGCCCCAGCATTTT. This encodes CASSPRTADQPQHF.

The chain employs TRBV11-2 and TRBJ2-5; 7 positions agree with TRBD1. After removal of 6 bases from V and 5 bases from J, the junction contained 6 bases not matched to a gene. Looked up from germline, CDR1 is SGHAT and CDR2 is FQNNGV. This CDR3 comprises 13 residues. The CDR3 DNA is TGTGCCAGCAGTCCCGGGACAGTGGAGACCCAGTACTTC. As protein: CASSPGTVETQYF.

This clone occurred a few times. The rearrangement uses TRBV7-3 and TRBJ2-1; 7 positions match TRBD2. J was trimmed by 2 bases and V by 3 bases; bases with no gene match: 10. Per germline, CDR1 SGHTA and CDR2 FQGTGA. The CDR3 runs to 17 residues. CDR3 residues: CASSLAPVRGAYNEQFF. Here the CDR3 DNA reads TGTGCCAGCAGCTTGGCGCCCGTTCGGGGGGCCTACAATGAGCAGTTCTTC.

The chain combines TRBV4-3 with TRBJ2-1, with D tentatively TRBD2 (5 bases). The CDR3 spans 15 residues. Trimming pared 0 bases from V and 4 bases from J, leaving 10 bases between. Germline CDR1 LGHNA, CDR2 YSLEER. CDR3 nucleotides: TGCGCCAGCAGCCAAGATTTTGGAGGATACAATGAGCAGTTCTTC. This translates into CASSQDFGGYNEQFF.

This chain connects TRBV25-1 to TRBJ2-1; 10 positions agree with TRBD1. From germline, CDR1 is MGHDK and CDR2 SYGVNS. V trimming: 4 bases; J trimming: 7 bases; junction bases outside the gene matches: 7. The CDR3 has 15 residues. The CDR3, as DNA: TGTGCCAGCAGTGTGACAGGGGGCGCGAATAATGAGCAGTTCTTC. This sequence encodes CASSVTGGANNEQFF.

V and J are TRBV10-1 and TRBJ2-3; 10 bases fit TRBD2. The junction had 3 bases not matched to a gene; V was cut back by 5 bases and J by 1 base. Germline CDR1 reads WNHNN; CDR2 reads SYGVQD (reference sequence). The CDR3 sequence is 15 residues long. The CDR3 region has the DNA TGCGCCAGCAGTCCCGGGACTAGCGGCACAGATACGCAGTATTTT. Translated, it gives CASSPGTSGTDTQYF.